What follows are 5 T cell receptor beta chains derived from one specimen sequenced in a study of lymphopenia after photon versus proton radiotherapy. Sequenced by immunoSEQ multiplex PCR; TCRdb stores in-frame clones only, minus some. Of tens of thousands of clones listed, roughly 86% are singletons. Sequenced material: peripheral blood, taken from a patient treated with proton-based radiotherapy. These receptors came from a woman in her seventies with pancreatic cancer. Some clones in this sample may be carry-over from other donors' samples.

The V gene is TRBV5-1, the J gene TRBJ1-1; D remains unclear. Trimming stripped 0 bases from V and 3 bases from J, with 6 bases between. The CDR3 sequence is 13 residues long. Germline CDR1 SGHRS, CDR2 YFSETQ. For the CDR3, the DNA is TGCGCCAGCAGCTTGGGTACGGACACTGAAGCTTTCTTT. It encodes CASSLGTDTEAFF.

V and J are TRBV7-9 and TRBJ1-2; TRBD1 might be the D (5 bases). CDR1 is SEHNR, CDR2 FQNEAQ, per germline (reference sequence). CDR3 length equals 14 residues. V was shortened by 4 bases and J by 5 bases, with 14 bases between the two germline ends. The CDR3 loop is CASSSSGTDYGYTF. CDR3 DNA: TGTGCCAGCAGCTCCTCCGGGACTGATTATGGCTACACCTTC.

The J gene is TRBJ1-4, the V gene TRBV25-1; 7 nucleotides line up with TRBD1. Germline CDR1 and CDR2: MGHDK and SYGVNS. The CDR3 sequence is 15 residues long. Trimming cost V 3 bases and J 5 bases; bases outside gene matches: 6. The DNA for the CDR3 is TGTGCCAGCAGTGAGCCGGGACAGACAAATGAAAAACTGTTTTTT. Protein sequence: CASSEPGQTNEKLFF.

The chain uses TRBV5-1 and TRBJ1-1; the D gene is possibly TRBD1 (5 bases). V was shortened by 2 bases and J by 4 bases, with 18 bases between the two germline ends. The CDR3 totals 16 residues. Germline values: CDR1 SGHRS, CDR2 YFSETQ. The DNA for the CDR3 is TGCGCCAGCAGCTTAATGTCGACAGTGGGGAGCACTGAAGCTTTCTTT. Amino acids: CASSLMSTVGSTEAFF. Based on the CDR3 plus reference TRBV5-1 and TRBJ1-1, the full variable domain is KAGVTQTPRYLIKTRGQQVTLSCSPISGHRSVSWYQQTPGQGLQFLFEYFSETQRNKGNFPGRFSGRQFSNSRSEMNVSTLELGDSALYLCASSLMSTVGSTEAFFGQGTRLTVV.

The chain links TRBV6-5 to TRBJ1-5, with TRBD1 identical over 9 bases. Germline V gene sequence: CDR1 MNHEY, CDR2 SVGAGI. Trimming cost V 6 bases and J 7 bases; bases outside gene matches: 10. There are 15 residues in the CDR3. This CDR3 reads CASRSGTGLGQPQHF. The CDR3 region has the DNA TGTGCCAGCAGATCCGGGACAGGGCTTGGGCAGCCCCAGCATTTT.